This TCR beta chain was obtained from a study of T cell responses to AZD1222 COVID-19 vaccine. Notes on the study in general: Donors were largely white British and mainly female; clonal diversity was possibly underestimated. Reports say nearly half of spike-specific TCRs go after unmutated variant regions.

Points on this clone: Its specificity is unknown.

Sequencing was performed with immunoSEQ multiplex PCR; in TCRdb, only in-frame clones are kept and a portion is missing. The sample comprises fewer than 85,000 clones, about 87% of which are singletons, and around 21% rests with the top ten. The sequenced sample was peripheral blood, obtained on day 0 of AZD1222 vaccination. The receptor comes from an adult in good health.

This CDR3 reads CATSRDPVVLAEVNEKLFF. DNA for the CDR3: TGTGCCACCAGCAGAGATCCCGTAGTGCTAGCGGAAGTTAATGAAAAACTGTTTTTT. This rearrangement joins TRBV15 to TRBJ1-4, with D unclear. The CDR3 covers 19 residues. V was pared by 0 bases and J by 4 bases, with 21 bases between. Germline CDR1 and CDR2: LNHNV and YYDKDF (reference sequence).